The TCR beta chain described here comes from a study of response to subunit inactivated influenza vaccine. General study points: The authors offered the suggestion that each seasonal influenza vaccination recruits few new T cells.

Trimming took 3 bases from V and 2 from J, leaving 11 bases between them. The CDR3 loop spans 15 amino acids. TCRdb itself ran the RT-PCR reads through MiXCR, one entry per CDR3 protein. The sample shows 530,000 or so distinct CDR3 sequences, about 25% of them seen only once. In this sample, this clonotype turned up a few times. Its antigen remains unknown. Sequencing used CD4+ T cells sorted from PBMCs, obtained more than 4 days after vaccination. The clonotype originates from a man aged 50-59 years who received an inactivated influenza vaccine. The rearrangement joins TRBV12-3 or TRBV12-4 to TRBJ1-5; D uncertain. The CDR3 here is CASSLARLRNQPQHF. The CDR3 DNA sequence: TGTGCCAGCAGTTTGGCCAGGTTGCGCAATCAGCCCCAGCATTTT.